A single sample gave rise to the 29 T cell receptor beta chains below, sequenced in a study of blood T cell repertoires in COVID-19. Some clones are missing from TCRdb's copy, which holds only in-frame ones; the method was immunoSEQ multiplex PCR. The table lists fewer than 200,000 clones, around 84% of them singletons, with approximately 14% in the top ten. The sequenced sample consisted of PBMCs or T cells enriched from blood (not recorded which). The receptors stem from a man aged 50-59 years who had recovered from COVID-19.

The genes are TRBV7-9 and TRBJ2-1, with TRBD2 matching over 11 bases. J gave up 7 bases and V 5 bases, and 16 bases lay outside the gene matches. The CDR3 runs to 18 residues. Germline V gene lookup returns CDR1 SEHNR and CDR2 FQNEAQ (reference sequence). CDR3 residues: CASSPNPIAGGPRNEQFF. CDR3 bases: TGTGCCAGCAGCCCGAACCCCATAGCGGGGGGGCCGAGGAATGAGCAGTTCTTC.

The chain carries TRBV7-9 and TRBJ1-1; a weak D match, TRBD1 (5 bases). The V gene lost 8 bases and the J gene lost 3 bases, with 13 bases spanning the gap. CDR3 size: 13 residues. CDR1 is SEHNR, CDR2 FQNEAQ, per germline (reference sequence). CDR3 coding DNA: TGTGCCAGCCTAGGGGCGGTCGACACTGAAGCTTTCTTT. It specifies CASLGAVDTEAFF.

The chain links TRBV15 to TRBJ1-2; D gene unclear. Germline loops: CDR1 LNHNV, CDR2 YYDKDF (reference sequence). CDR3 size: 17 residues. V dropped 4 bases and J dropped 1 base, with 19 bases sitting between them. The CDR3 region is CATSKARSENFNYGYTF. The CDR3 DNA is TGTGCCACCAGCAAAGCTAGGTCGGAGAACTTTAACTATGGCTACACCTTC.

The chain couples TRBV28 to TRBJ1-2, with a possible D match to TRBD1 (6 bases). Trimming left V 5 bases short and J 8 bases short, with 12 bases between. This CDR3 region has 12 residues. Germline CDR1 and CDR2: MDHEN and SYDVKM. The CDR3 region is CASSGRGQGYTF. Written as DNA, the CDR3 is TGTGCCAGCAGTGGCAGGGGTCAGGGCTACACCTTC.

V gene TRBV18 combines with J gene TRBJ1-4, with no clear D. Germline CDR1 and CDR2: KGHSH and LQKENI. Trimming stripped 5 bases from V and 2 bases from J, with 15 bases between. This CDR3 is built from 16 residues. The CDR3 reads CASSSADPGTNEKLFF. CDR3 bases: TGTGCCAGCTCATCAGCGGATCCTGGGACTAATGAAAAACTGTTTTTT.

The gene calls are TRBV5-8 and TRBJ1-1, with D tentatively TRBD1 (6 bases). Per germline, CDR1 SGHTS and CDR2 YDEGEE. CDR3 size: 14 residues. V was cut by 4 bases and J by 1 base, with 11 bases left in between. The CDR3 spells CASSRPTGNTEAFF. The CDR3 DNA reads as TGTGCCAGCAGCCGCCCGACAGGGAACACTGAAGCTTTCTTT.

This clone has just a few counts. The J gene is TRBJ1-4, the V gene TRBV19, with D unresolved. V was cut by 6 bases and J by 8 bases, with 13 bases left in between. Germline CDR1 and CDR2: LNHDA and SQIVND (reference sequence). The CDR3 is 13 amino acids. The CDR3 sequence: CASRWVSGEKLFF. In nucleotides, the CDR3 is TGTGCCAGTAGATGGGTTTCGGGGGAAAAACTGTTTTTT.

This rearrangement joins TRBV30 to TRBJ1-6; 7 nucleotides agree with TRBD1. The V gene's germline CDR1 is GTSNPN and CDR2 SVGIG (reference sequence). The V and J ends lost 4 bases and 6 bases, in that order; junction bases with no gene match: 3. The CDR3 loop spans 13 amino acids. The CDR3 nucleotides read TGTGCCTGGATGGGACAGTTTAATTCACCCCTCCACTTT. The encoded protein is CAWMGQFNSPLHF.

The chain joins TRBV6-1 to TRBJ1-1; 7 bases line up with TRBD1. From germline, CDR1 is MNHNS and CDR2 SASEGT. CDR3 length: 15 residues. V dropped 5 bases and J dropped 0; count of bases not matched to a gene: 6. CDR3 residues: CASSSMQGVNTEAFF. CDR3 DNA: TGTGCCAGCAGTTCGATGCAGGGGGTGAACACTGAAGCTTTCTTT.

J is TRBJ1-2 and V is TRBV3-1 (or the pseudogene TRBV3-2); no firm D call. Germline loops: CDR1 LGHDT, CDR2 YNNKEL (reference sequence). The CDR3 is 18 amino acids. V lost 4 bases to trimming and J lost 1 base, with 22 bases between them. The CDR3 nucleotides are TGTGCCAGCAGCCTCCGGGGATCGGCAAGGGCCCATAACTATGGCTACACCTTC. This codes for CASSLRGSARAHNYGYTF.

The rearrangement links TRBV19 to TRBJ2-7, with D possibly TRBD1 on 6 matching bases. V lost 6 bases and J 6 bases, leaving 15 bases between the germline ends. The CDR3 length is 13 residues. Germline CDR1 is LNHDA and CDR2 is SQIVND (reference sequence). CDR3 bases: TGTGCCAGTAGCTTCACAGGGAACGTCGAGCAGTACTTC. Its translation: CASSFTGNVEQYF.

The genes are TRBV30 and TRBJ2-3; 10 bases align to TRBD1. The CDR3 sequence is 14 residues long. Germline lookup yields CDR1 GTSNPN and CDR2 SVGIG (reference sequence). With V trimmed by 4 bases and J by 6 bases, 7 bases remained unmatched. The chain's CDR3 is CAWNKGQGLDTQYF. CDR3 nucleotides: TGTGCCTGGAACAAGGGACAGGGGCTTGATACGCAGTATTTT. Looking up the rest from reference TRBV30 and TRBJ2-3 gives the full variable domain: SQTIHQWPATLVQPVGSPLSLECTVEGTSNPNLYWYRQAAGRGLQLLFYSVGIGQISSEVPQNLSASRPQDRQFILSSKKLLLSDSGFYLCAWNKGQGLDTQYFGPGTRLTVL.

The rearrangement uses TRBV7-6 and TRBJ2-3, with 9 bases lining up with TRBD1. Germline-derived CDR1 and CDR2 are SGHVS and FNYEAQ. This CDR3 contains 16 residues. The junction had 9 bases not matched to a gene; V was cut back by 3 bases and J by 5 bases. CDR3 nucleotides: TGTGCCAGCAGCTTGACAGGGGGATCGTTGGTAGATACGCAGTATTTT. Translating gives CASSLTGGSLVDTQYF.

The rearrangement joins TRBV21-1 to TRBJ1-6; TRBD1, the D gene given by the table, was not confirmed from the DNA. TRBV21-1 is classified as a pseudogene. This CDR3 has 13 amino acids. The CDR3 region is CASSKGRNSPLHF. The DNA for the CDR3 is TGTGCCAGCAGCAAGGGCCGTAATTCACCCCTCCACTTT.

The chain couples TRBV19 to TRBJ2-7; tentative D call: TRBD1 (5 bases). The CDR3 runs to 14 residues. Trimming removed 5 bases at V and 1 base at J, with 12 bases between. Per germline, CDR1 LNHDA and CDR2 SQIVND (reference sequence). The CDR3 is CASSRQGSSYEQYF. In DNA form, the CDR3 reads TGTGCCAGTAGTCGTCAGGGCTCTTCCTACGAGCAGTACTTC. The whole variable domain, remainder taken from reference TRBV19 and TRBJ2-7, is DGGITQSPKYLFRKEGQNVTLSCEQNLNHDAMYWYRQDPGQGLRLIYYSQIVNDFQKGDIAEGYSVSREKKESFPLTVTSAQKNPTAFYLCASSRQGSSYEQYFGPGTRLTVT.

This chain links TRBV12-2 with TRBJ1-2. TRBV12-2 is a recognized pseudogene. The CDR3 runs 11 residues. Here the CDR3 DNA reads TGTGCAAGTCGCTTAGCGGGGGGATGCACCTTC. Its protein is CASRLAGGCTF.

V and J are TRBV10-3 and TRBJ1-3; a weak D match, TRBD1 (5 bases). The length of the CDR3 is 14 residues. CDR1 ENHRY and CDR2 SYGVKD come from the germline V gene. V was shortened by 3 bases and J by 2 bases, with 8 bases between the two germline ends. The CDR3 loop is CAISDAGTGNTIYF. DNA for the CDR3: TGTGCCATCAGTGACGCAGGGACTGGAAACACCATATATTTT.

The chain links TRBV30 to TRBJ2-7; tentatively, D is TRBD1 (5 bases). V was pared by 2 bases and J by 12 bases, with 14 bases between. Germline values: CDR1 GTSNPN, CDR2 SVGIG (reference sequence). The CDR3 has 11 amino acids. The CDR3: CAWSKLQGMYF. Written as DNA, the CDR3 is TGTGCCTGGAGTAAGTTGCAGGGTATGTACTTC.

This clone was detected only once. The chain links TRBV6-5 to TRBJ2-5; maybe TRBD2 (6 bases). The CDR3 runs to 14 residues. V lost 5 bases and J 2 bases, leaving 12 bases between the germline ends. Germline V gene sequence: CDR1 MNHEY, CDR2 SVGAGI. CDR3 in amino acids: CASSLSSGQETQYF. In DNA, the CDR3 is TGTGCCAGCAGTCTGAGCAGCGGGCAAGAGACCCAGTACTTC.

J is TRBJ1-2 and V is TRBV10-2; D might be TRBD1 (6 bases). Trimming took 5 bases from V and 2 from J, leaving 9 bases between them. CDR3 length: 13 amino acids. CDR1 WSHSY and CDR2 SAAADI come from the germline V gene. CDR3 region: CASSPQGNYGYTF. The CDR3 region has the DNA TGCGCCAGCAGTCCTCAGGGGAACTATGGCTACACCTTC.

The chain is built from TRBV5-1 and TRBJ1-2; TRBD1 matches 7 bases. With V trimmed by 4 bases and J by 2 bases, 8 bases remained unmatched. This CDR3 is 15 amino acids long. CDR1 is SGHRS, CDR2 YFSETQ, per germline. CDR3 sequence: CASSGGQLVNYGYTF. The CDR3 bases are TGCGCCAGCAGCGGGGGACAGCTCGTGAACTATGGCTACACCTTC. The full variable domain, its missing parts supplied by reference TRBV5-1 and TRBJ1-2, is KAGVTQTPRYLIKTRGQQVTLSCSPISGHRSVSWYQQTPGQGLQFLFEYFSETQRNKGNFPGRFSGRQFSNSRSEMNVSTLELGDSALYLCASSGGQLVNYGYTFGSGTRLTVV.

This chain connects TRBV7-2 to TRBJ2-3; D not resolved. This CDR3 is built from 15 residues. The germline V and J ends were trimmed by 0 bases and 0 bases, with 7 bases remaining between them. The germline gives CDR1 SGHTA, CDR2 FQGNSA. The CDR3 region has the DNA TGTGCCAGCAGCTTAGCCCCAGGTAGCACAGATACGCAGTATTTT. It encodes CASSLAPGSTDTQYF.

The chain has TRBV12-3 or TRBV12-4 and TRBJ2-7; D is possibly TRBD1 (5 bases). The CDR3 contains 13 residues. Trimming shortened V by 6 bases and J by 1 base, and 10 bases separated the two germline ends. The CDR3 DNA is TGTGCCAGCAGCCCGACAGTATCCTACGAGCAGTACTTC. Translation: CASSPTVSYEQYF.

This chain links TRBV30 with TRBJ2-1, with D possibly TRBD2 on 7 matching bases. The CDR3 loop spans 15 amino acids. CDR1 and CDR2 (germline): GTSNPN, SVGIG (reference sequence). Trimming removed 0 bases from V and 3 bases from J, with 12 bases in between. The CDR3 DNA sequence: TGTGCCTGGAGTGTAGAGGGGGGGCTCTACAATGAGCAGTTCTTC. Encoded protein: CAWSVEGGLYNEQFF.

The chain is built from TRBV6-5 and TRBJ2-5; 12 nucleotides line up with TRBD2. This CDR3 comprises 15 residues. V was clipped by 6 bases and J by 5 bases; unmatched bases: 7. The germline V gene encodes CDR1 MNHEY and CDR2 SVGAGI. The CDR3 DNA is TGTGCCAGCAGACCTAGCGGGGGGGCCGGGGAGACCCAGTACTTC. This encodes CASRPSGGAGETQYF.

The rearrangement joins TRBV28 to TRBJ1-1; D may be TRBD1 (6 bases). The CDR3 has 12 amino acids. Germline V lookup: CDR1 MDHEN, CDR2 SYDVKM. V was cut by 6 bases and J by 1 base, with 6 bases left in between. CDR3 amino acids: CASRQGNTEAFF. The DNA for the CDR3 is TGTGCCAGCAGACAGGGGAACACTGAAGCTTTCTTT.

The V call is TRBV28, the J call TRBJ2-1, with 16 bases matching TRBD2. From germline, CDR1 is MDHEN and CDR2 SYDVKM. The ends lost 9 bases at V and 10 bases at J; junction bases unmatched: 6. The CDR3 spans 14 residues. This CDR3 is CASGTSGGAWEQFF. The CDR3 DNA reads as TGTGCCAGTGGGACTAGCGGGGGGGCTTGGGAGCAGTTCTTC.

V gene TRBV3-1 (or the pseudogene TRBV3-2) combines with J gene TRBJ2-2; TRBD1 agrees at 11 bases. Germline CDR1 is LGHDT and CDR2 is YNNKEL (reference sequence). V lost 6 bases to trimming and J lost 16 bases; unmatched junction nucleotides: 7. This CDR3 comprises 12 residues. The CDR3 DNA is TGTGCCAGCAGGTCCGGGACAGGGGGGGCGTTTTTT. As protein: CASRSGTGGAFF.

This clone was picked up a small number of times. The CDR3 sequence is CASSSGWDVYGYTF. CDR3 nucleotide sequence: TGCGCCAGCAGCAGCGGATGGGATGTCTATGGCTACACCTTC. The chain links TRBV5-1 to TRBJ1-2; D remains ambiguous. The V gene lost 4 bases and the J gene lost 4 bases, with 14 bases spanning the gap. Germline CDR1 and CDR2: SGHRS and YFSETQ. This CDR3 spans 14 amino acids.